The table lists the clone carrying this T cell receptor beta chain with a few counts. Investigators sought sequencing depths of between 1 in 200,000 and 1 in 1 million T cells. TCRdb's table, derived via immunoSEQ multiplex PCR, lists solely in-frame clones and lacks some. The sample carries some 200,000 clones, 70% recorded once. The source of the sample is a study of cytotoxic CD8 clonotypes in ibrutinib-treated CLL. Study overall: Within the patient group, roughly 12 were relapsed/refractory and over 14 treatment-naive, and around 17 were IGHV unmutated. Among the samples, the mean was roughly 240,000 productive templates and roughly 100,000 productive rearrangements.

Frozen PBMC stocks contributed roughly 2 micrograms of genomic DNA to the TCR beta libraries. Sequencing used PBMCs, obtained after 12 months of ibrutinib treatment. This receptor was identified in a human donor with chronic lymphocytic leukemia.

The CDR3 sequence: CASSIDAGDTQYF. Written as DNA, the CDR3 is TGTGCCAGTAGTATAGATGCGGGAGATACGCAGTATTTT. The V call is TRBV19, the J call TRBJ2-3; D perhaps matches TRBD2 (5 bases). Trimming cost V 0 bases and J 5 bases, with 6 bases left between them. Germline lookup yields CDR1 LNHDA and CDR2 SQIVND (reference sequence). This CDR3 comprises 13 residues.